A selection of T cell receptor beta chains follows, all from one sample in a study of Graves' ophthalmopathy and Graves' hyperthyroidism. In TCRdb, the multiplex PCR reads were re-called with MiXCR into one record per CDR3 protein. The sample includes approximately 540,000 distinct CDR3 sequences, less than 45% of them seen just once. Sequencing was performed on peripheral blood or thyroid tissue (not recorded which). These receptors were collected from an adult man with Graves' hyperthyroidism. Both conserved end residues are trimmed from each CDR3. A D gene is named only where the DNA matches it firmly.

V gene	D gene	J gene	CDR3 protein
TRBV6-1	NA	TRBJ2-7	ASSEALRVYEQY
TRBV2	NA	TRBJ2-3	ASSENRGGTDTQY
TRBV20-1	NA	TRBJ1-6	SARLGRRNSPLH
TRBV29-1	TRBD1	TRBJ1-5	SVAETGVDHQPQH
TRBV12-3/TRBV12-4	TRBD1	TRBJ2-5	ASSSTGGVETQY
TRBV5-8	TRBD1	TRBJ1-6	ASSLNRGQSYSPLH
TRBV6-2/TRBV6-3	TRBD1	TRBJ2-7	ASSQVGGMNEQY
TRBV19	NA	TRBJ2-5	ASSTTRDQETQY
TRBV9	NA	TRBJ2-7	ASSVEREPLYEQY
TRBV2	NA	TRBJ1-3	ASAGRDVGNTIY
TRBV5-1	TRBD1	TRBJ1-4	ASSLDGTGVSEKLF
TRBV29-1	NA	TRBJ1-1	SVVSTEAF
TRBV19	NA	TRBJ2-7	ASMPGMSSYEQY
TRBV5-4	NA	NA	ASSLWGVVNEQF
TRBV11-2	NA	TRBJ2-2	ASSLVPGVPGELF
TRBV29-1	NA	TRBJ1-1	SLARNTEAF
TRBV29-1	TRBD1	TRBJ2-5	ASRGRDRGIETQY
TRBV7-3	NA	TRBJ1-1	ASSRLQGSGAF
TRBV5-5	TRBD2	TRBJ2-2	ASSLGLAINTGELF
TRBV6-1	NA	TRBJ2-7	ASRDRNSGGGYEQY
TRBV29-1	NA	TRBJ1-1	SVDNRGVWNTEAF
TRBV13	TRBD1	TRBJ2-7	ASGKDRGSYEQY
TRBV5-1	TRBD1	TRBJ1-4	ASSLSGTGLEKLF
TRBV29-1	NA	TRBJ1-4	SVGDVTNEKLF